These T cell receptor beta chains were read from a single sample in a study of T cell repertoires in urothelial bladder cancer. TCRdb's copy holds only in-frame clones and misses some; the assay was immunoSEQ multiplex PCR. The data show approximately 2,500 clones, about 71% seen once. Source material: bladder tissue. The receptors stem from a human donor with a benign inflammatory bladder lesion. The CDR3 runs from the conserved cysteine through the conserved F or W. A D gene is named only where the DNA matches it firmly. Clone size is given for some rows only: seen once, a few or many times, or a class if the clone is expanded.

V	D	J	size	DNA	CDR3
TRBV9	-	TRBJ1-1	-	TGTGCCAGCAGCGTAGTGGGGTTGGTAGGGGATGAAGCTTTCTTT	CASSVVGLVGDEAFF
TRBV5-1	-	TRBJ2-6	-	TGCGCCAGCAGCTTGGACGGCAGGGGAGGTTACGGGGCCAACGTCCTGACTTTC	CASSLDGRGGYGANVLTF
TRBV7-2	TRBD1	TRBJ2-5	-	TGTGCCAGCAGCTTGGGACAGGCGGAGACCCAGTACTTC	CASSLGQAETQYF
TRBV18	TRBD2	TRBJ2-7	-	TGTGCCAGCTCACGGCTGAGCGGGGGCGGGGAAGAGCAGTACTTC	CASSRLSGGGEEQYF
TRBV2	-	TRBJ2-1	-	TGTGCCAGCATTCCGGACGGGATTTATGAGCAGTTCTTC	CASIPDGIYEQFF
TRBV29-1	-	TRBJ1-2	-	TGCAGCGTTGTGGGCGGATCTGGCTACACCTTC	CSVVGGSGYTF
TRBV9	TRBD2	TRBJ2-5	-	TGTGCCAGCAGCGTAGGCGGCGGGAGGGCGCAAGAGACCCAGTACTTC	CASSVGGGRAQETQYF
TRBV7-2	TRBD2	TRBJ2-2	-	TGTGCCAGCAGCTTACTAGCGGGGGCTACCGGGGAGCTGTTTTTT	CASSLLAGATGELFF
TRBV4-1	TRBD2	TRBJ2-7	-	TGCGCCAGCAGCCGGGGACTAGCCTACGAGCAGTACTTC	CASSRGLAYEQYF
TRBV15	-	TRBJ1-2	few	TGTGCCACCAGCAGATTTGAAGCTAACTATGGCTACACCTTC	CATSRFEANYGYTF
TRBV15	-	TRBJ2-5	few	TGTGCCACCAGCAGAGATAGAGGACAAGAGACCCAGTACTTC	CATSRDRGQETQYF
TRBV4-1	TRBD2	TRBJ2-7	once	TGCGCCAGCAGCCAACAAGGCGGGAGGACGCCCTACGAGCAGTACTTC	CASSQQGGRTPYEQYF
TRBV5-1	TRBD2	TRBJ2-2	-	TGCGCCAGCAGCTTCGGACTAGCGGGAGGGCGGGTCACCGGGGAGCTGTTTTTT	CASSFGLAGGRVTGELFF
TRBV5-6	TRBD1	TRBJ2-1	-	TGTGCCAGCAGCGTCGACAGGGGTAATGAGCAGTTCTTC	CASSVDRGNEQFF
TRBV5-1	-	TRBJ1-1	-	TGCGCCAGCAGCTTGAATCGGCTCGAGGATGGGGCTTTCTTT	CASSLNRLEDGAFF
TRBV18	TRBD1	TRBJ1-1	few	TGTGCCAGCTCACCACGAGGTGGAGGGGGCAACATGAACACTGAAGCTTTCTTT	CASSPRGGGGNMNTEAFF
TRBV5-1	-	TRBJ2-7	-	TGCGCCAGCAGCTTGCAAGGGGCCTACGAGCAGTACTTC	CASSLQGAYEQYF
TRBV7-9	-	TRBJ1-5	-	TGTGCCAGCAGCACCCGGGACAGCAATCAGCCCCAGCATTTT	CASSTRDSNQPQHF
TRBV28	-	TRBJ1-4	-	TGTGCCAGCAGTGCGGGAGGGTCGACTAATGAAAAACTGTTTTTT	CASSAGGSTNEKLFF
TRBV6-6	-	TRBJ2-7	few	TGTGCCAGCAGACAGGGTCCCTACGAGCAGTACTTC	CASRQGPYEQYF
TRBV29-1	TRBD1	TRBJ1-1	-	TGCAGCGCTGCCGGGACAGAAGTGAACACTGAAGCTTTCTTT	CSAAGTEVNTEAFF
TRBV18	-	TRBJ1-5	-	TGTGCCAGCTCACCGACAGACCAGGCCAATCAGCCCCAGCATTTT	CASSPTDQANQPQHF
TRBV10-1	-	TRBJ2-1	-	TGCGCCAGCAGTGAGAGCGGGCTTTCCAATGAGCAGTTCTTC	CASSESGLSNEQFF
TRBV19	-	TRBJ1-1	-	TGTGCCAGTAGTATAACTGCGCGGCGCTCCCCCAGGAACACTGAAGCTTTCTTT	CASSITARRSPRNTEAFF
TRBV29-1	-	TRBJ2-5	few	TGCAGCGTTGATCTAAGGGGGCAAGAGACCCAGTACTTC	CSVDLRGQETQYF
TRBV7-6	-	TRBJ2-1	large	TGTGCCAGCAGCTTAGCGGCCAATGAGCAGTTCTTC	CASSLAANEQFF
TRBV19	-	TRBJ2-5	-	TGTGCCAGTAGTGTTACGGGAAAAGAGACCCAGTACTTC	CASSVTGKETQYF
TRBV2	TRBD2	TRBJ2-7	few	TGTGCCAGCAGTTGGACTAGCGGAGATTACGAGCAGTACTTC	CASSWTSGDYEQYF
TRBV30	-	TRBJ2-3	-	TGTGCCTGGTCGCGAGGGACGGGACCCAGCACAGATACGCAGTATTTT	CAWSRGTGPSTDTQYF
TRBV5-5	-	TRBJ2-7	-	TGTGCCAGCAGCAACGATTACAGCTACGAGCAGTACTTC	CASSNDYSYEQYF
TRBV5-1	TRBD2	TRBJ2-7	-	TGCGCCAGCAGCTTGGCCCGGCCGGGAGGAAACCACGAGCAGTACTTC	CASSLARPGGNHEQYF
TRBV5-8	TRBD2	TRBJ2-3	once	TGTGCCAGCAGAGTGGGGAGAACTAGCGGGAGCACAGATACGCAGTATTTT	CASRVGRTSGSTDTQYF
TRBV5-5	-	TRBJ2-3	once	TGTGCCAGCAGCTCCCAGGGAGATACGCAGTATTTT	CASSSQGDTQYF
TRBV6-5	TRBD2	TRBJ2-3	-	TGTGCCAGCAGTCCTAGCGGGACTAGCACAGATACGCAGTATTTT	CASSPSGTSTDTQYF
TRBV10-3	-	TRBJ2-2	once	TGTGCCATCAGTGCTAGTAGCGGCGACACCGGGGAGCTGTTTTTT	CAISASSGDTGELFF
TRBV5-4	TRBD1	TRBJ1-2	once	TGTGCCAGCAGTTCTGAGGGGGCGGCGGCCTATGGCTACACCTTC	CASSSEGAAAYGYTF
TRBV7-9	-	TRBJ1-4	-	TGTGCCAGCAGCCGGGAGAATGAAAAACTGTTTTTT	CASSRENEKLFF
TRBV6-5	-	TRBJ2-2	-	TGTGCCAGCAGTTACTGGGCACAGGAGACCGGGGAGCTGTTTTTT	CASSYWAQETGELFF
TRBV19	TRBD1	TRBJ2-3	-	TGTGCCAGTAGTCCCCCGGGATCACAGGGGGATACGCAGTATTTT	CASSPPGSQGDTQYF
TRBV2	-	TRBJ1-4	few	TGTGCCAGCAGCAGTGGGAGGGTGGGTGAAAAACTGTTTTTT	CASSSGRVGEKLFF
TRBV19	-	TRBJ1-2	-	TGTGCCAGTAGTATAGAGGGGGTTCCAAGTGGCTACACCTTC	CASSIEGVPSGYTF